The 32 T cell receptor beta chains in this list originate from one sample, sequenced in a study of patients and donors after allogeneic stem cell transplantation. TCRdb reprocessed the RT-PCR reads with MiXCR, giving one entry per CDR3 protein. The table lists approximately 410,000 distinct CDR3 sequences, under 20% of them singletons, with 7.2% in the top ten. Sequenced sample: blood, either unsorted or a sorted T cell fraction (not recorded which). Receptors originate from a human donor who was either an allogeneic HSCT recipient or a stem cell or donor lymphocyte infusion donor (not recorded which). It is not recorded whose cells these are; they may come from a transplant donor.

The gene calls are TRBV10-3 and TRBJ2-7; 7 positions agree with TRBD1. CDR1 ENHRY and CDR2 SYGVKD come from the germline V gene. After removal of 6 bases from V and 2 bases from J, the junction contained 7 bases not matched to a gene. The CDR3 is 14 amino acids. CDR3 region: CAISFRDRAYEQYF. The CDR3 DNA follows: TGTGCCATCAGCTTCCGGGACAGAGCCTACGAGCAGTACTTC.

This chain uses TRBV4-3 with TRBJ2-7; 12 nucleotides match TRBD2. The V gene end was trimmed by 0 bases and the J gene end by 1 base; junction bases not matched to a gene: 10. Germline V gene sequence: CDR1 LGHNA, CDR2 YSLEER. The CDR3 loop spans 19 amino acids. The CDR3 DNA reads TGCGCCAGCAGCCAAGAAGGAGGGACTAGCGGGCCGATATCCTACGAGCAGTACTTC. It translates to CASSQEGGTSGPISYEQYF.

V and J are TRBV12-3 or TRBV12-4 and TRBJ2-2; D might be TRBD1 (6 bases). Deletions cut 4 bases from V and 0 bases from J, with 12 bases between. CDR3 size: 16 residues. The DNA of the CDR3 is TGTGCCAGCAGTTCAACAGGGATTTCGAACACCGGGGAGCTGTTTTTT. This encodes CASSSTGISNTGELFF.

The gene calls are TRBV20-1 and TRBJ1-2; D is undetermined. The CDR3 spans 15 residues. Germline V gene lookup returns CDR1 DFQATT and CDR2 SNEGSKA (reference sequence). Trimming shortened V by 1 base and J by 2 bases, and 14 bases separated the two germline ends. This CDR3 reads CSARGERPVNYGYTF. In DNA, the CDR3 is TGCAGTGCTAGAGGAGAACGGCCGGTAAACTATGGCTACACCTTC.

CDR3 in amino acids: CASSQDRPRTQTQYF. As DNA, the CDR3 is TGTGCCAGCAGCCAAGATCGCCCTAGGACCCAGACCCAGTACTTC. V and J are TRBV3-1 and TRBJ2-5; D is unclear. Trimming left V 0 bases short and J 6 bases short, with 14 bases between. CDR1 and CDR2 from the germline V gene are LGHDT and YNNKEL (reference sequence). This CDR3 region has 15 residues.

The chain uses TRBV7-9 and TRBJ1-5; 10 bases match TRBD1. The trim removed 5 bases at V and 4 bases at J, leaving 8 bases unmatched. The CDR3 has 16 residues. Germline V gives CDR1 SEHNR, CDR2 FQNEAQ (reference sequence). The CDR3 DNA reads TGTGCCAGCAGCCCGGACAGGGGGTCGTGGAATCAGCCCCAGCATTTT. It translates to CASSPDRGSWNQPQHF.

The CDR3 nucleotides read TGTGCCAGCAGCCAAGGCCTCAGGAGGGGCTACACCTTC. It specifies CASSQGLRRGYTF. This chain uses TRBV3-1 with TRBJ1-2; D is unresolved. V lost 1 base, J lost 8 bases, and 11 bases lay in between. CDR1 and CDR2 from the germline V gene are LGHDT and YNNKEL (reference sequence). The CDR3 is 13 amino acids.

V usage is TRBV21-1 and J usage is TRBJ2-2; TRBD1 was called by the table and not checked on the DNA. TRBV21-1 counts as a pseudogene. The CDR3 has 14 residues. The CDR3 bases are TGTGCCAGCAGCAGGGCGCCTAACACCGGGGAGCTGTTTTTT. As protein: CASSRAPNTGELFF.

This clonotype was seen more than once but under ten times. The genes are TRBV30 and TRBJ1-5; TRBD1 agrees at 7 bases. The germline gives CDR1 GTSNPN, CDR2 SVGIG (reference sequence). V lost 1 base and J lost 3; bases outside the gene matches: 3. The CDR3 is made up of 14 amino acids. CDR3 sequence reads: CAWSGDSYNQPQHF. CDR3 DNA: TGTGCCTGGAGTGGGGACAGCTACAATCAGCCCCAGCATTTT.

This clonotype was picked up a small number of times. V usage is TRBV27 and J usage is TRBJ1-1; D possibly corresponds to TRBD1 (5 bases). With 3 bases removed from V and 7 bases from J, the gap between germline ends came to 15 bases. The CDR3 loop spans 14 amino acids. CDR1 and CDR2 (germline): MNHEY, SMNVEV (reference sequence). The CDR3 spells CASSFGGIMHEAFF. The CDR3 DNA reads as TGTGCCAGCAGTTTTGGGGGGATTATGCATGAAGCTTTCTTT.

This clonotype was seen only a few times. This chain joins TRBV10-3 and TRBJ1-1; 8 bases agree with TRBD1. Germline trimming cut 6 bases from V and 1 base from J; bases unmatched to any gene: 7. The CDR3 covers 15 residues. In germline, CDR1 is ENHRY, CDR2 SYGVKD. Here the CDR3 DNA reads TGTGCCATCAGAGACAGGGGCTCTCCGAACACTGAAGCTTTCTTT. Translation gives CAIRDRGSPNTEAFF.

V is TRBV7-8 and J is TRBJ2-3, with 10 bases identical to TRBD2. Looked up from germline, CDR1 is SGHVS and CDR2 is FQNEAQ. V lost 5 bases, J lost 0 bases, and 8 bases stayed unmatched. CDR3 length: 17 amino acids. The CDR3 sequence: CASSPRSSGGSTDTQYF. Written as DNA, the CDR3 is TGTGCCAGCAGCCCCCGGTCTAGCGGGGGTAGCACAGATACGCAGTATTTT.

There are a few counts of this clonotype. This chain uses TRBV7-9 with TRBJ2-5; D is perhaps TRBD2 (6 bases). This CDR3 is built from 14 residues. V was trimmed by 3 bases and J by 4 bases, leaving 12 bases between them. Germline V gene data show CDR1 as SEHNR and CDR2 as FQNEAQ (reference sequence). This CDR3 reads CASSFRLVRETQYF. The CDR3, as DNA: TGTGCCAGCAGCTTCCGACTAGTCCGAGAGACCCAGTACTTC.

The chain uses TRBV12-3 or TRBV12-4 and TRBJ2-1, with 10 bases lining up with TRBD2. V dropped 5 bases and J dropped 4; count of bases not matched to a gene: 17. The CDR3 totals 19 residues. The CDR3 coding sequence is TGTGCCAGCAGTGGTTTGTTACGTAGCGGGGGGTCGAAGTACAATGAGCAGTTCTTC. This sequence encodes CASSGLLRSGGSKYNEQFF.

This clonotype has a count of ten or more. The V and J genes are TRBV25-1 and TRBJ1-1, with D possibly matching TRBD1 (5 bases). The length of the CDR3 is 15 residues. Looked up from germline, CDR1 is MGHDK and CDR2 is SYGVNS. Trimming removed 2 bases from V and 4 bases from J, with 14 bases in between. CDR3: CASSEPGGGVTEAFF. For the CDR3, the DNA is TGTGCCAGCAGTGAACCTGGGGGGGGGGTCACTGAAGCTTTCTTT.

This clonotype has only a few counts. The V call is TRBV10-3, the J call TRBJ1-2; maybe TRBD1 (6 bases). CDR3 length equals 15 residues. V was cut by 11 bases and J by 5 bases, with 24 bases left in between. The V gene's germline CDR1 is ENHRY and CDR2 SYGVKD. CDR3 sequence: CAVWADSPTLYGYTF. In DNA, the CDR3 is TGTGCCGTTTGGGCGGACAGCCCGACTTTATATGGCTACACCTTC.

The chain carries TRBV9 and TRBJ2-5, with 7 bases identical to TRBD1. CDR3 length: 14 amino acids. Germline CDR1 and CDR2: SGDLS and YYNGEE. V lost 4 bases and J lost 2; bases outside the gene matches: 5. CDR3 sequence reads: CASSPGQKQETQYF. The CDR3 region has the DNA TGTGCCAGCAGCCCGGGACAGAAACAAGAGACCCAGTACTTC.

This clonotype was counted many times. The chain combines TRBV20-1 with TRBJ2-1; 8 bases map to TRBD2. The germline V gene has CDR1 DFQATT and CDR2 SNEGSKA (reference sequence). V dropped 2 bases and J dropped 7; count of bases not matched to a gene: 10. CDR3 length equals 15 residues. The CDR3 DNA follows: TGCAGTGCTAGATCTAGCGGGTTAAAAATAAATGAGCAGTTCTTC. Its translation is CSARSSGLKINEQFF.

This clonotype was picked up a small number of times. The V and J genes are TRBV7-3 and TRBJ2-7; D is unresolved. Germline V gives CDR1 SGHTA, CDR2 FQGTGA. V was pared by 5 bases and J by 5 bases, with 13 bases between. The CDR3 contains 13 residues. The CDR3 nucleotides are TGTGCCAGCAGCCACTTCCAAGGTAACGAGCAGTACTTC. Protein product: CASSHFQGNEQYF.

The chain recombines TRBV7-9 with TRBJ1-5; 7 nucleotides agree with TRBD1. This CDR3 is built from 15 residues. The ends lost 5 bases at V and 4 bases at J; junction bases unmatched: 8. Germline assignment: CDR1 SEHNR and CDR2 FQNEAQ (reference sequence). The DNA of the CDR3 is TGTGCCAGCAGCCGGGGGACAGATAGGAATCAGCCCCAGCATTTT. Protein product: CASSRGTDRNQPQHF.

This clonotype was detected ten times or more. The rearrangement links TRBV12-3 or TRBV12-4 to TRBJ2-7; 10 positions agree with TRBD2. V gave up 5 bases and J gave up 6 bases; unmatched junction bases: 10. The CDR3 contains 15 residues. DNA of the CDR3: TGTGCCAGCAGTACCCGACTAGCGGGTCAGACCGAGCAGTACTTC. Amino acid sequence: CASSTRLAGQTEQYF.

The CDR3 nucleotides are TGTGCCAGCAAGGAGGCAGGGGGTATATACGAGCAGTACTTC. Amino acid sequence: CASKEAGGIYEQYF. The V call is TRBV2, the J call TRBJ2-7; TRBD1 matches 7 bases. Germline-derived CDR1 and CDR2 are SNHLY and FYNNEI. V trimming: 7 bases; J trimming: 4 bases; junction bases outside the gene matches: 10. This CDR3 comprises 14 residues.

The rearrangement links TRBV12-3 or TRBV12-4 to TRBJ2-7, with TRBD1 matching over 11 bases. This CDR3 is built from 17 residues. Unmatched junction bases numbered 15, after V lost 7 bases and J lost 4 bases. CDR3 nucleotide sequence: TGTGCCAGCACCAAAACGAAACCGGGACAGGGGGTTTACGAGCAGTACTTC. This gives the protein CASTKTKPGQGVYEQYF.

This clonotype was seen more than once but under ten times. Here the CDR3 DNA reads TGTGCCAGTCAAGTGGAGGCCGGCTCCTACAATGAGCAGTTCTTC. It specifies CASQVEAGSYNEQFF. The gene calls are TRBV14 and TRBJ2-1, with D perhaps matching TRBD2 (5 bases). The CDR3 is 15 residues long. V lost 9 bases, J lost 0 bases, and 15 bases lay in between. In germline, CDR1 is SGHDN, CDR2 FVKESK.

V and J are TRBV6-2 or TRBV6-3 and TRBJ2-6; 7 bases align to TRBD2. This CDR3 has 19 residues. The junction had 13 bases not matched to a gene; V was cut back by 5 bases and J by 0 bases. CDR1 is MNHEY and CDR2 is SVGEGT in the germline V gene. In nucleotides, the CDR3 is TGTGCCAGCAGTCCTCTTGGGGGGGTTTTCGGCTCTGGGGCCAACGTCCTGACTTTC. Protein sequence: CASSPLGGVFGSGANVLTF.

The sample holds a few counts of this clonotype. The chain has TRBV19 and TRBJ1-5, with 8 bases fitting TRBD1. There are 14 residues in the CDR3. V was clipped by 9 bases and J by 6 bases; unmatched bases: 10. Germline loops: CDR1 LNHDA, CDR2 SQIVND (reference sequence). The CDR3 DNA reads as TGTGCCAGCCAGGACAGGGAGCATATTCAGCCCCAGCATTTT. Protein product: CASQDREHIQPQHF.

The chain carries TRBV4-1 and TRBJ2-5, with a tentative D call TRBD2 (6 bases). Deletions cut 4 bases from V and 5 bases from J, with 20 bases between. This CDR3 contains 16 residues. Germline CDR1 reads MGHRA; CDR2 reads YSYEKL. CDR3 amino acids: CASSPYGPFAGETQYF. The CDR3 region has the DNA TGCGCCAGCAGCCCCTACGGTCCATTCGCGGGGGAGACCCAGTACTTC.

This clonotype was detected a few times. The rearrangement uses TRBV7-9 and TRBJ2-3, with 8 bases matching TRBD2. Germline V gene sequence: CDR1 SEHNR, CDR2 FQNEAQ (reference sequence). The V gene end was trimmed by 5 bases and the J gene end by 4 bases; junction bases not matched to a gene: 11. The CDR3 has 16 amino acids. CDR3 bases: TGTGCCAGCAGCCCATTAGCGGGGAAGGTGGCAGATACGCAGTATTTT. Translated: CASSPLAGKVADTQYF.

The CDR3 DNA reads TGTGCCAGCAGCAAGGGGGACGTTTCCTACGAGCAGTACTTC. This translates into CASSKGDVSYEQYF. This rearrangement joins TRBV7-6 to TRBJ2-7; a weak D match, TRBD1 (6 bases). This CDR3 has 14 amino acids. V gave up 5 bases and J gave up 1 base, with 12 bases separating them. Germline V gives CDR1 SGHVS, CDR2 FNYEAQ.

This clonotype was observed a handful of times. The genes are TRBV28 and TRBJ1-1; D perhaps matches TRBD1 (5 bases). The CDR3 covers 16 residues. V lost 5 bases and J lost 1, with 17 bases in between. Germline V gene data show CDR1 as MDHEN and CDR2 as SYDVKM. The CDR3 protein is CASSLTPGAKNTEAFF. The DNA for the CDR3 is TGTGCCAGCAGTCTGACCCCCGGGGCCAAGAACACTGAAGCTTTCTTT.

This rearrangement joins TRBV6-5 to TRBJ1-6; D ambiguous. The CDR3 is 16 amino acids. From germline, CDR1 is MNHEY and CDR2 SVGAGI. V gave up 2 bases and J gave up 0 bases, with 8 bases separating them. DNA for the CDR3: TGTGCCAGCAGTTACAGCCAAAGCTCCTATAATTCACCCCTCCACTTT. It translates to CASSYSQSSYNSPLHF.

The J gene is TRBJ1-4, the V gene TRBV18; TRBD1 is a possible D gene (5 bases). V was clipped by 0 bases and J by 11 bases, with 16 bases between them. Looked up from germline, CDR1 is KGHSH and CDR2 is LQKENI. The CDR3 is made up of 15 amino acids. In DNA form, the CDR3 reads TGTGCCAGCTCACCACCGGGGACGGGTCTAGGGAAACTGTTTTTT. Residues: CASSPPGTGLGKLFF.